Following are 23 T cell receptor beta chains from one sample sequenced in a study of blood T cell repertoires in COVID-19. Sequencing was performed with immunoSEQ multiplex PCR; in TCRdb, only in-frame clones are kept and a portion is missing. The table lists about 260,000 clones, approximately 90% of them singletons. The sequenced sample was PBMCs or T cells enriched from blood (not recorded which). The receptors derive from a man aged 45 to 65 who had been exposed to COVID-19.

This clone was picked up one time. The chain carries TRBV5-1 and TRBJ1-6, with a possible D match to TRBD1 (6 bases). This CDR3 contains 16 residues. Trimming pared 0 bases from V and 10 bases from J, leaving 17 bases between. The germline CDR1 and CDR2 sequences are SGHRS and YFSETQ. In DNA, the CDR3 is TGCGCCAGCAGCTTGGTTTATCAGGGGTTAGGATCACCCCTCCACTTT. Amino acids: CASSLVYQGLGSPLHF.

J is TRBJ1-2 and V is TRBV5-1; 9 nucleotides align to TRBD1. Germline V CDR1 and CDR2: SGHRS, YFSETQ. The CDR3 is 14 amino acids. V trimming: 0 bases; J trimming: 8 bases; junction bases outside the gene matches: 5. DNA for the CDR3: TGCGCCAGCAGCTTGGTAGTGACAGGGGGAGGCTACACCTTC. Translating gives CASSLVVTGGGYTF.

The V gene is TRBV5-6, the J gene TRBJ2-7, with a weak D call TRBD1 (5 bases). The length of the CDR3 is 12 residues. The germline V gene has CDR1 SGHDT and CDR2 YYEEEE. Trimming removed 3 bases from V and 3 bases from J, with 7 bases in between. The CDR3 loop is CASSWQGYEQYF. CDR3 sequence (DNA): TGTGCCAGCAGCTGGCAGGGCTACGAGCAGTACTTC.

The J gene is TRBJ1-1, the V gene TRBV2, with D unresolved. The CDR3 is 13 residues long. V shed 1 base and J shed 1 base, with 4 bases lying between them. Germline V gene lookup returns CDR1 SNHLY and CDR2 FYNNEI. CDR3 in amino acids: CASSEEQNTEAFF. The DNA for the CDR3 is TGTGCCAGCAGTGAAGAACAGAACACTGAAGCTTTCTTT.

The genes are TRBV19 and TRBJ1-5; D call uncertain. Trimming pared 7 bases from V and 4 bases from J, leaving 14 bases between. Germline-derived CDR1 and CDR2 are LNHDA and SQIVND (reference sequence). This CDR3 comprises 14 residues. The CDR3 DNA follows: TGTGCCAGTAACGGTCGGAGGGCGAATCAGCCCCAGCATTTT. The encoded protein is CASNGRRANQPQHF.

The chain uses TRBV28 and TRBJ2-3, with D possibly being TRBD2 (6 bases). Germline V gene data show CDR1 as MDHEN and CDR2 as SYDVKM. Trimming took 3 bases from V and 2 from J, leaving 12 bases between them. The CDR3 consists of 15 residues. For the CDR3, the DNA is TGTGCCAGCAGTTTGAGTGGGACTTCCACAGATACGCAGTATTTT. This encodes CASSLSGTSTDTQYF.

This rearrangement joins TRBV18 to TRBJ1-2; D not certain. Germline assignment: CDR1 KGHSH and CDR2 LQKENI. This CDR3 contains 14 residues. Trimming pared 5 bases from V and 0 bases from J, leaving 10 bases between. CDR3 in amino acids: CASSGGGANYGYTF. The CDR3 DNA is TGTGCCAGCTCAGGCGGCGGAGCTAACTATGGCTACACCTTC.

The chain is built from TRBV3-1 (or the pseudogene TRBV3-2) and TRBJ1-6; 11 bases are a match to TRBD1. V dropped 4 bases and J dropped 14; count of bases not matched to a gene: 25. CDR3 size: 20 residues. The V gene's germline CDR1 is LGHDT and CDR2 YNNKEL (reference sequence). In DNA form, the CDR3 reads TGTGCCAGCAGCCCCGTCCCGGGACAGGGGGATGGTTTTGCGACCGAATCCCTCCACTTT. Protein product: CASSPVPGQGDGFATESLHF.

V usage is TRBV6-5 and J usage is TRBJ2-1; TRBD2 aligns across 10 bases. CDR3 size: 16 residues. Per the germline V gene, CDR1 is MNHEY and CDR2 is SVGAGI. With V trimmed by 4 bases and J by 5 bases, 8 bases remained unmatched. The CDR3 spells CASSSLRLAGNNEQFF. The CDR3 region has the DNA TGTGCCAGCAGTTCCCTTCGACTAGCGGGCAACAATGAGCAGTTCTTC.

The chain combines TRBV15 with TRBJ1-2, with TRBD1 identical over 7 bases. This CDR3 comprises 16 residues. V gave up 1 base and J gave up 4 bases; unmatched junction bases: 9. Germline V gives CDR1 LNHNV, CDR2 YYDKDF (reference sequence). CDR3 bases: TGTGCCACCAGCAGAGTGTTAGGGGGCAAGCGCTATGGCTACACCTTC. As protein: CATSRVLGGKRYGYTF.

The rearrangement uses TRBV9 and TRBJ1-1, with 12 bases matching TRBD1. The CDR3 loop spans 18 amino acids. The V segment lost 4 bases and the J segment 0 bases; nucleotides outside the gene matches: 10. Germline V gene data show CDR1 as SGDLS and CDR2 as YYNGEE. CDR3 bases: TGTGCCAGCAGCCCTCAAGGGACAGGGGGCGCCGTGAACACTGAAGCTTTCTTT. This sequence encodes CASSPQGTGGAVNTEAFF.

The gene calls are TRBV28 and TRBJ1-2; D remains ambiguous. Germline assignment: CDR1 MDHEN and CDR2 SYDVKM. This CDR3 contains 12 residues. The ends were cut back, 9 bases at V and 2 bases at J, with 10 bases in the middle. CDR3 amino acids: CASQRRNYGYTF. The CDR3 bases are TGTGCCAGTCAACGGCGGAACTATGGCTACACCTTC.

This chain connects TRBV29-1 to TRBJ2-3, with 9 bases that match TRBD2. Germline V gene data show CDR1 as SQVTM and CDR2 as ANQGSEA. This CDR3 region has 15 residues. V was pared by 4 bases and J by 1 base, with 6 bases of the junction left unmatched. The CDR3 bases are TGCAGCGTTGTCGGCGGCGGGGGGGGCACAGATACGCAGTATTTT. Protein sequence: CSVVGGGGGTDTQYF.

The rearrangement joins TRBV18 to TRBJ1-3; 8 positions match TRBD1. Germline V gene sequence: CDR1 KGHSH, CDR2 LQKENI. The CDR3 loop spans 16 amino acids. V lost 4 bases to trimming and J lost 3 bases; unmatched junction nucleotides: 8. CDR3 DNA: TGTGCCAGCTCACTCAACCAGGGGGCCGGTGGAAACACCATATATTTT. Its protein is CASSLNQGAGGNTIYF. Drawing the rest from reference TRBV18 and TRBJ1-3, the complete variable domain is NAGVMQNPRHLVRRRGQEARLRCSPMKGHSHVYWYRQLPEEGLKFMVYLQKENIIDESGMPKERFSAEFPKEGPSILRIQQVVRGDSAAYFCASSLNQGAGGNTIYFGEGSWLTVV.

The chain joins TRBV11-2 to TRBJ2-7; no clear D gene. This CDR3 comprises 12 residues. The germline V gene has CDR1 SGHAT and CDR2 FQNNGV. V was trimmed by 3 bases and J by 10 bases, leaving 13 bases between them. The CDR3 is CASSFPPERQYV. CDR3 nucleotide sequence: TGTGCCAGCAGCTTTCCTCCGGAGAGACAGTACGTC.

The V gene is TRBV28, the J gene TRBJ1-1; 7 nucleotides line up with TRBD1. Germline CDR1 is MDHEN and CDR2 is SYDVKM. There are 14 residues in the CDR3. With V trimmed by 2 bases and J by 11 bases, 11 bases remained unmatched. The CDR3 DNA is TGTGCCAGCAGTTTAGGGACAGTCGCCCCGGGGGCTTTCTTT. Amino acid sequence: CASSLGTVAPGAFF.

The chain is built from TRBV21-1 and TRBJ2-1; the table's D call, TRBD2, has no DNA check behind it. TRBV21-1 is noted as a pseudogene. The CDR3 has 18 amino acids. CDR3 DNA sequence: TGTGCCAGCAGCAAAGCTGGATCGGGGGGTCGGTCCTACAATGAGCAGTTCTTC. It translates to CASSKAGSGGRSYNEQFF.

The gene calls are TRBV2 and TRBJ2-5; D might be TRBD2 (5 bases). The CDR3 is 17 amino acids. The V gene's germline CDR1 is SNHLY and CDR2 FYNNEI. Between the trimmed V and J ends, which lost 5 bases and 6 bases, there was a span of 25 bases. For the CDR3, the DNA is TGTGCCAGCAGTAGGAGACTATCCACCCCGGCCAGGAAGACCCAGTACTTC. Translating gives CASSRRLSTPARKTQYF.

The chain is built from TRBV5-1 and TRBJ1-4, with TRBD1 identical over 11 bases. V shed 0 bases and J 7 bases; nucleotides not matched to a gene: 5. Germline V gene lookup returns CDR1 SGHRS and CDR2 YFSETQ. The CDR3 runs to 16 residues. The DNA of the CDR3 is TGCGCCAGCAGCTTGGCCGGACAGGGGGCGGGTGAAAAACTGTTTTTT. Protein sequence: CASSLAGQGAGEKLFF.

V is TRBV5-1 and J is TRBJ1-2, with 9 nucleotides matching TRBD1. Germline CDR1 SGHRS, CDR2 YFSETQ. The CDR3 is made up of 16 amino acids. After removal of 0 bases from V and 10 bases from J, the junction contained 13 bases not matched to a gene. The CDR3 bases are TGCGCCAGCAGCTTGGCCTCTCAGGGGACAGGGATGCTCTACACCTTC. Its protein is CASSLASQGTGMLYTF.

This sequence joins TRBV6-1 and TRBJ2-3; 9 bases align to TRBD1. Germline CDR1 and CDR2: MNHNS and SASEGT. V shed 4 bases, J shed 6 bases, and the junction held 11 bases outside the gene matches. This CDR3 comprises 16 residues. The CDR3 coding sequence is TGTGCCAGCAGTGGCCCCGGGACAGGGACATGGGATACGCAGTATTTT. Residues: CASSGPGTGTWDTQYF.

Here the CDR3 reads CASSLGGARTEAFF. DNA of the CDR3: TGCGCCAGCAGCTTAGGGGGCGCGAGGACTGAAGCTTTCTTT. V gene TRBV5-1 combines with J gene TRBJ1-1; 7 nucleotides align to TRBD1. The CDR3 runs 14 residues. Looked up from germline, CDR1 is SGHRS and CDR2 is YFSETQ. J lost 5 bases, V lost 2 bases, and 6 bases had no gene match.

This clone was picked up a small number of times. This chain links TRBV27 with TRBJ1-5; tentative D call: TRBD1 (5 bases). V was cut by 4 bases and J by 2 bases, with 9 bases left in between. Germline CDR1 is MNHEY and CDR2 is SMNVEV (reference sequence). There are 14 residues in the CDR3. The CDR3 DNA reads TGTGCCAGCAGTTCCGGGGGGGGCAATCAGCCCCAGCATTTT. Translated: CASSSGGGNQPQHF.